These 8 T cell receptor beta chains were sequenced from one sample in a study of regulatory dendritic cells for organ transplantation. Using immunoSEQ multiplex PCR, the repertoire was profiled, and TCRdb retains in-frame clones only, with some absent. Here the sample spans more than 10,000 clones, about 90% being singletons. No antigen has been assigned to these receptors. CFSE-labeled sorted T cells met regulatory or mature dendritic cells for 5 days. Source material: naive CD8+ T cells from blood cultured with dendritic cells. Subset noted: CD45RA+ naive T cells. The receptors were gathered from a human donor in good health.

The rearrangement links TRBV4-1 to TRBJ2-7; TRBD1 is a possible D gene (5 bases). CDR3 length equals 12 residues. V was pared by 0 bases and J by 6 bases, with 6 bases between. CDR1 is MGHRA and CDR2 is YSYEKL in the germline V gene. The DNA of the CDR3 is TGCGCCAGCAGCCAAGAAGGGGTCGAGCAGTACTTC. This codes for CASSQEGVEQYF.

This chain links TRBV6-5 with TRBJ1-5; no reliable D call. The CDR3 contains 15 residues. The germline V gene has CDR1 MNHEY and CDR2 SVGAGI. The ends were cut back, 0 bases at V and 7 bases at J, with 13 bases in the middle. CDR3 protein: CASSYSPGLGQPQHF. The DNA for the CDR3 is TGTGCCAGCAGTTACTCCCCGGGATTAGGACAGCCCCAGCATTTT.

The V call is TRBV27, the J call TRBJ2-7; no reliable D call. V was pared by 4 bases and J by 4 bases, with 14 bases between. The CDR3 has 14 amino acids. Germline CDR1 MNHEY, CDR2 SMNVEV (reference sequence). The CDR3 nucleotides are TGTGCCAGCAGTTCCCCGACCATGACGTACGAGCAGTACTTC. Translated: CASSSPTMTYEQYF.

Remarks on this clone: The same CDR3 also results from other DNA sequences found in this sample. V is TRBV7-9 and J is TRBJ2-1; D might be TRBD1 or TRBD2, each matching 6 bases. V shed 6 bases and J shed 10 bases, with 13 bases lying between them. CDR1 and CDR2 (germline): SEHNR, FQNEAQ (reference sequence). CDR3 length: 12 residues. The DNA of the CDR3 is TGTGCCAGCAGATTCACGGGGGCGGAGCAGTTCTTC. Translating gives CASRFTGAEQFF.

This chain links TRBV7-9 with TRBJ1-3; TRBD1 matches at 10 bases. The CDR3 contains 16 residues. V lost 5 bases to trimming and J lost 5 bases; unmatched junction nucleotides: 9. In germline, CDR1 is SEHNR, CDR2 FQNEAQ (reference sequence). The CDR3 region has the DNA TGTGCCAGCAGCCCGACCGGGACAGGGGAACGAAACACCATATATTTT. It specifies CASSPTGTGERNTIYF.

This sequence joins TRBV27 and TRBJ2-1; D is undetermined. Germline loops: CDR1 MNHEY, CDR2 SMNVEV (reference sequence). Trimming pared 6 bases from V and 7 bases from J, leaving 10 bases between. The CDR3 is 12 residues long. Here the CDR3 DNA reads TGTGCCAGCAGCAAAGACTTAAATGAGCAGTTCTTC. Protein sequence: CASSKDLNEQFF.

This sequence joins TRBV4-1 and TRBJ2-1; D not resolved. The germline V and J ends were trimmed by 3 bases and 1 base, with 10 bases remaining between them. The CDR3 contains 15 residues. Germline CDR1 is MGHRA and CDR2 is YSYEKL. CDR3 nucleotide sequence: TGCGCCAGCAGCCATTCTTTGGGTTCCTACAATGAGCAGTTCTTC. Its translation is CASSHSLGSYNEQFF.

This chain connects TRBV11-3 to TRBJ2-7, with 8 bases matching TRBD2. The germline V gene encodes CDR1 SGHNT and CDR2 YENEEA. V lost 4 bases, J lost 3 bases, and 2 bases stayed unmatched. The CDR3 is made up of 13 amino acids. In DNA form, the CDR3 reads TGTGCCAGCAGCTCCGGGACTAGCTACGAGCAGTACTTC. Translation: CASSSGTSYEQYF.